The source of this T cell receptor (beta chain) is a study of blood T cells in healthy people across ages. Germline V gene data show CDR1 as SGHTA and CDR2 as FQGNSA. Trimming left V 5 bases short and J 7 bases short, with 17 bases between. The CDR3 length is 14 residues. This clonotype was counted a few times. A second roughly 6 to 12 cycle PCR used barcoded and J-beta primers. TCRdb used MiXCR to reprocess the 5' RACE reads, holding one entry per CDR3 protein. The sample includes around 1,000,000 distinct CDR3 sequences, approximately 25% of them seen just once. These data also formed part of another study, on T cells of mothers and their children. That study reports: cDNA was synthesized from all extracted RNA at about 1.4 ug per reaction. Every mother supplied over 9.5 million TCR beta CDR3 reads and every child around 3 million.

This receptor was identified in a girl aged 2 to 10 in good health. Sequencing used blood. The rearrangement links TRBV7-2 to TRBJ1-1; perhaps TRBD1 as D (5 bases). Here the CDR3 DNA reads TGTGCCAGCAGCCCCGACAGCCCTTTTGTTGAAGCTTTCTTT. Its translation is CASSPDSPFVEAFF.